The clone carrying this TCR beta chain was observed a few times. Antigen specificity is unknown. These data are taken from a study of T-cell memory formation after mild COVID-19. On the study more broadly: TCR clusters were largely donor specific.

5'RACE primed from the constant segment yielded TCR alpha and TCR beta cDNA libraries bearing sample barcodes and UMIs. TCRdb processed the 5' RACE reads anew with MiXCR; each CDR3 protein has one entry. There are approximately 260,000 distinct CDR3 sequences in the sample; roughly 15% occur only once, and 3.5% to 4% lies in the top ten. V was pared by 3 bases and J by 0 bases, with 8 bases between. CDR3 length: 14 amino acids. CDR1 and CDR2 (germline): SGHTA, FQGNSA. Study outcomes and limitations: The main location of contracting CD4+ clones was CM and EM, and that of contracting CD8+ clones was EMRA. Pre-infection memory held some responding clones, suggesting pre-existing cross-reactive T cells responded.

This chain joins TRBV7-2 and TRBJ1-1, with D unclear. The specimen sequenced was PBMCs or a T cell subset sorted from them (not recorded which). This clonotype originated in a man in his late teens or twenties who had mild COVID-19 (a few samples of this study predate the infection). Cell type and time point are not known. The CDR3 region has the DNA TGTGCCAGCAGCTTCGTACTCATGAACACTGAAGCTTTCTTT. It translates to CASSFVLMNTEAFF.